This T cell receptor beta chain stems from a study of molecular identifiers for immune sequencing clone quantification. Study details: Replicates split RNA from about 20,000 or 100,000 naive CD8 cells five ways, and the researchers sequenced four portions. Study-wide findings and caveats: Clones that exceeded 20 RNA copies held over 99% of effector molecules, yet under 1% in naive cells. Detectable among roughly 920,000 naive cells, according to reports, was Jurkat TCR RNA spiked in from one cell.

For naive CD8 T cells, sorting used the CD8+CD4-CCR7+CD45RA+ phenotype. The CDR3 consists of 15 residues. Germline assignment: CDR1 MNHEY and CDR2 SVGAGI. The V and J ends lost 0 bases and 5 bases respectively, with 13 bases between them. Using its own MiXCR run on the PCR reads, TCRdb lists one record per CDR3 protein. The sample yields about 40,000 distinct CDR3 sequences, roughly 18% seen once. This clonotype was picked up many times. The antigen remains unidentified. The V and J genes are TRBV6-5 and TRBJ1-2; unclear D gene. The sequence was obtained from a human donor in good health. Some libraries in this study had Jurkat cell RNA spiked in. The sample was naive CD8+ T cells from blood, with Jurkat cell RNA spiked in. The subset denotes: FACS-sorted CD8+CD4-CCR7+CD45RA+ naive T cells. CDR3 sequence: CASSYSPQGGYGYTF. CDR3 bases: TGTGCCAGCAGTTACTCCCCACAAGGCGGATATGGCTACACCTTC.